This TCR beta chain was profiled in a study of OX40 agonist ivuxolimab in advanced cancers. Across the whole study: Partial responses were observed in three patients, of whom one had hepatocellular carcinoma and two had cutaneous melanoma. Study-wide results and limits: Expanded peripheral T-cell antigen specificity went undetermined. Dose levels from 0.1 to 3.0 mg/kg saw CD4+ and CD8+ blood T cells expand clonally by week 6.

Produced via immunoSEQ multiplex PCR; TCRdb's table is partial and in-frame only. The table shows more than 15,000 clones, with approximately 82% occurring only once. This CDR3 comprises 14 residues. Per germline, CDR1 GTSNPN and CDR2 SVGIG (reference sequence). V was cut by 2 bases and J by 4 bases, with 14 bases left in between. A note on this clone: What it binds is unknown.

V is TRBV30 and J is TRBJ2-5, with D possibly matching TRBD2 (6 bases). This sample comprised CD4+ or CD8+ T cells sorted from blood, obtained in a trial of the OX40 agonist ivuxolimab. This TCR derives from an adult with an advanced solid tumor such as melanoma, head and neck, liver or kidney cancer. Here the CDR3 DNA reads TGTGCCTGGAGTCGGGGGTTCGGGGGAGAGACCCAGTACTTC. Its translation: CAWSRGFGGETQYF. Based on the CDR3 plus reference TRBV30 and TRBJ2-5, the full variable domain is SQTIHQWPATLVQPVGSPLSLECTVEGTSNPNLYWYRQAAGRGLQLLFYSVGIGQISSEVPQNLSASRPQDRQFILSSKKLLLSDSGFYLCAWSRGFGGETQYFGPGTRLLVL.